Presented here are 9 T cell receptor beta chains from one specimen sequenced in a study of blood T cells in healthy people across ages. Primed by a sample-barcoded 5' primer and a J-beta primer mix, a second PCR proceeded for about 6 to 12 cycles. One entry per CDR3 protein results from TCRdb running MiXCR on the 5' RACE reads. The repertoire consists of approximately 600,000 distinct CDR3 sequences, with around 54% occurring once and the leading ten covering more than 35%. Sequencing input: blood. These receptors originate from a man in his sixties in good health.

The chain combines TRBV20-1 with TRBJ1-5; TRBD1 aligns across 10 bases. V lost 6 bases and J lost 7; bases outside the gene matches: 6. Germline CDR1 and CDR2: DFQATT and SNEGSKA (reference sequence). The CDR3 has 13 residues. The CDR3 is CSARGQGNQPQHF. The DNA for the CDR3 is TGCAGTGCCCGGGGACAGGGGAACCAGCCCCAGCATTTT.

The rearrangement links TRBV29-1 to TRBJ2-1; a possible D gene is TRBD2 (5 bases). V was clipped by 4 bases and J by 10 bases, with 11 bases between them. This CDR3 spans 11 amino acids. CDR1 is SQVTM and CDR2 is ANQGSEA in the germline V gene. The CDR3 here is CSVGGGYEQFF. For the CDR3, the DNA is TGCAGCGTTGGAGGAGGCTACGAGCAGTTCTTC.

The rearrangement uses TRBV21-1 and TRBJ2-1; the table gives TRBD1 as D, unverified against the DNA. TRBV21-1 is reported as a pseudogene. This CDR3 region has 14 residues. The chain's CDR3 is CANAGDRGYNEQFF. CDR3 nucleotide sequence: TGTGCCAATGCAGGGGACAGGGGTTACAATGAGCAGTTCTTC.

This chain connects TRBV18 to TRBJ2-1; TRBD2 is a possible D gene (5 bases). With 3 bases removed from V and 6 bases from J, the gap between germline ends came to 12 bases. This CDR3 region has 14 residues. Per germline, CDR1 KGHSH and CDR2 LQKENI. The DNA for the CDR3 is TGTGCCAGCTCACCCGTAAAGCGGATCAATGAGCAGTTCTTC. It encodes CASSPVKRINEQFF.

The J gene is TRBJ1-1, the V gene TRBV27, with TRBD1 as a possible D gene (6 bases). The V gene lost 1 base and the J gene lost 2 bases, with 11 bases spanning the gap. The germline gives CDR1 MNHEY, CDR2 SMNVEV (reference sequence). This CDR3 comprises 15 residues. The CDR3 spells CASSLFGRGNTEAFF. CDR3 sequence (DNA): TGTGCCAGCAGTTTATTTGGCAGGGGCAACACTGAAGCTTTCTTT.

This chain uses TRBV6-5 with TRBJ2-7; 10 bases map to TRBD2. Germline CDR1 reads MNHEY; CDR2 reads SVGAGI. The CDR3 has 16 amino acids. V lost 8 bases, J lost 3 bases, and 13 bases stayed unmatched. CDR3 sequence: CASASGGAFIGYEQYF. CDR3 bases: TGTGCCAGCGCCAGCGGGGGGGCTTTCATTGGCTACGAGCAGTACTTC.

The V call is TRBV7-2, the J call TRBJ2-1; D may match TRBD1 or TRBD2 (7 bases each). Germline assignment: CDR1 SGHTA and CDR2 FQGNSA. Trimming took off 3 bases at V and 12 bases at J, with 15 bases between the two ends. The CDR3 spans 13 residues. The CDR3 spells CASSLQGGPPQFF. Written as DNA, the CDR3 is TGTGCCAGCAGCTTGCAGGGGGGGCCACCGCAGTTCTTC. Looking up the rest from reference TRBV7-2 and TRBJ2-1 gives the full variable domain: GAGVSQSPSNKVTEKGKDVELRCDPISGHTALYWYRQSLGQGLEFLIYFQGNSAPDKSGLPSDRFSAERTGGSVSTLTIQRTQQEDSAVYLCASSLQGGPPQFFGPGTRLTVL.

The chain uses TRBV6-2 or TRBV6-3 and TRBJ1-4; D unresolved. V lost 6 bases and J 10 bases, leaving 9 bases between the germline ends. Germline-derived CDR1 and CDR2 are MNHEY and SVGEGT. The CDR3 totals 11 residues. CDR3 DNA: TGTGCCAGCAGGAATGGTGGAAAACTGTTTTTT. This translates into CASRNGGKLFF.

This clonotype was recorded once. The chain is built from TRBV4-2 and TRBJ1-2, with TRBD1 identical over 8 bases. Germline CDR1 is LGHNA and CDR2 is YNFKEQ. Germline trimming cut 8 bases from V and 0 bases from J; bases unmatched to any gene: 17. This CDR3 is built from 18 residues. The CDR3 reads CASGEGAGTGTSNYGYTF. The CDR3 coding sequence is TGTGCCAGCGGGGAGGGTGCCGGGACAGGAACATCTAACTATGGCTACACCTTC.